Shown below are 25 T cell receptor beta chains from a single sample sequenced in a study of T-cell memory formation after mild COVID-19. TCRdb independently ran MiXCR on the 5' RACE reads; one entry per CDR3 protein. Here the sample spans just under 150,000 distinct CDR3 sequences, approximately 6% being singletons. The sequencing input was PBMCs or a T cell subset sorted from them (not recorded which). The source of these receptors is an adult woman who had mild COVID-19 (a few samples of this study predate the infection). Cell type and time point are not known.

This clonotype was counted a few times. The V call is TRBV5-4, the J call TRBJ2-2; TRBD2 matches at 7 bases. Germline lookup yields CDR1 SGHNT and CDR2 YYREEE (reference sequence). The CDR3 is 14 residues long. With 5 bases clipped from V and 6 bases from J, the junction kept 7 bases outside the gene matches. CDR3 in amino acids: CASSSNRGAGELFF. Written as DNA, the CDR3 is TGTGCCAGCAGTTCGAATCGGGGGGCCGGGGAGCTGTTTTTT.

This clonotype was found once. The chain uses TRBV12-3 or TRBV12-4 and TRBJ1-5, with D tentatively TRBD1 (6 bases). CDR3 length equals 17 residues. V was cut by 4 bases and J by 0 bases, with 16 bases left in between. The CDR3 nucleotides are TGTGCCAGCAGTTACGATCGGGACACCTATAGCAATCAGCCCCAGCATTTT. It specifies CASSYDRDTYSNQPQHF.

This clonotype was seen only a few times. The chain employs TRBV12-3 or TRBV12-4 and TRBJ2-1, with 13 bases matching TRBD2. The CDR3 extends over 16 amino acids. V shed 4 bases, J shed 9 bases, and the junction held 9 bases outside the gene matches. The CDR3 loop is CASSSGLAGPTGEQFF. CDR3 bases: TGTGCCAGCAGTTCGGGACTAGCGGGACCGACGGGTGAGCAGTTCTTC.

In this sample, this clonotype turned up many times. The chain recombines TRBV5-1 with TRBJ2-5, with TRBD1 as a possible D gene (5 bases). CDR1 SGHRS and CDR2 YFSETQ come from the germline V gene. CDR3 length equals 15 residues. Trimming shortened V by 1 base and J by 1 base, and 11 bases separated the two germline ends. CDR3 DNA sequence: TGCGCCAGCAGCTTGCAGGGTAGGGTCCAAGAGACCCAGTACTTC. Residues: CASSLQGRVQETQYF.

The rearrangement joins TRBV12-3 or TRBV12-4 to TRBJ2-2, with D perhaps TRBD1 (5 bases). There are 15 residues in the CDR3. Between the trimmed V and J ends, which lost 2 bases and 1 base, there was a span of 8 bases. CDR3: CASSLNTGNTGELFF. The CDR3 DNA follows: TGTGCCAGCAGTTTAAATACAGGGAACACCGGGGAGCTGTTTTTT.

This clonotype has a count of ten or more. The gene calls are TRBV12-3 or TRBV12-4 and TRBJ2-1, with D uncertain. V was pared by 2 bases and J by 7 bases, with 18 bases between. This CDR3 contains 16 residues. The CDR3 nucleotides read TGTGCCAGCAGTTTACCGAGGTCCCTAACCAGGAATGAGCAGTTCTTC. As protein: CASSLPRSLTRNEQFF.

This clonotype was observed at least ten times. The J gene is TRBJ2-7, the V gene TRBV29-1; no firm D call. Germline CDR1 reads SQVTM; CDR2 reads ANQGSEA. V was trimmed by 4 bases and J by 3 bases, leaving 13 bases between them. This CDR3 region has 13 residues. CDR3 sequence: CSVVVFGSYEQYF. CDR3 sequence (DNA): TGCAGCGTTGTGGTGTTCGGCAGCTACGAGCAGTACTTC.

The rearrangement joins TRBV5-1 to TRBJ2-3; 9 nucleotides align to TRBD2. V lost 7 bases and J lost 0; bases outside the gene matches: 6. Germline lookup yields CDR1 SGHRS and CDR2 YFSETQ. This CDR3 comprises 15 residues. CDR3 region: CASVASGTSTDTQYF. For the CDR3, the DNA is TGCGCCAGCGTCGCTAGCGGGACTAGCACAGATACGCAGTATTTT.

The chain couples TRBV4-3 to TRBJ2-5; 10 bases are a match to TRBD2. After removal of 1 base from V and 0 bases from J, the junction contained 5 bases not matched to a gene. This CDR3 is built from 17 residues. CDR1 is LGHNA and CDR2 is YSLEER in the germline V gene. The CDR3 DNA sequence: TGCGCCAGCAGCCAAGCGGTAGCGGGGGGCTACCAAGAGACCCAGTACTTC. Translating it yields CASSQAVAGGYQETQYF.

This clonotype was recorded at least ten times. The CDR3 reads CASMSGGPQFF. The CDR3 DNA reads as TGCGCCAGCATGTCGGGAGGCCCCCAGTTCTTC. This chain joins TRBV5-1 and TRBJ2-1; 7 nucleotides align to TRBD2. With V trimmed by 6 bases and J by 13 bases, 7 bases remained unmatched. The CDR3 contains 11 residues. Germline V gene sequence: CDR1 SGHRS, CDR2 YFSETQ.

This clonotype was recorded at least ten times. This CDR3 is CARQQKPNRGREETQYF. In DNA form, the CDR3 reads TGCGCCAGACAGCAAAAACCAAACAGGGGACGGGAAGAGACCCAGTACTTC. The chain links TRBV5-1 to TRBJ2-5; 7 bases agree with TRBD1. Germline-derived CDR1 and CDR2 are SGHRS and YFSETQ. Unmatched junction bases numbered 19, after V lost 8 bases and J lost 3 bases. The CDR3 is 17 amino acids.

This clonotype came up many times. The V and J genes are TRBV12-3 or TRBV12-4 and TRBJ2-2; TRBD2 is a possible D gene (6 bases). The CDR3 has 15 amino acids. V was shortened by 3 bases and J by 0 bases, with 8 bases between the two germline ends. The CDR3 nucleotides are TGTGCCAGCAGTTTCGGCGGGGCGAACACCGGGGAGCTGTTTTTT. This sequence encodes CASSFGGANTGELFF.

The chain couples TRBV9 to TRBJ2-7, with D perhaps TRBD1 (5 bases). Trimming took 3 bases from V and 2 from J, leaving 15 bases between them. Germline V gives CDR1 SGDLS, CDR2 YYNGEE. CDR3 length: 15 residues. CDR3 amino acids: CASSENTGATYEQYF. CDR3 nucleotides: TGTGCCAGCAGCGAGAATACAGGTGCCACCTACGAGCAGTACTTC.

V and J are TRBV18 and TRBJ1-1; D call uncertain. This CDR3 is built from 13 residues. Germline CDR1 and CDR2: KGHSH and LQKENI. Trimming shortened V by 0 bases and J by 2 bases, and 4 bases separated the two germline ends. In nucleotides, the CDR3 is TGTGCCAGCTCACCACCGGCAAACACTGAAGCTTTCTTT. It is translated as CASSPPANTEAFF.

The gene calls are TRBV5-1 and TRBJ2-1, with 9 bases that match TRBD1. The junction had 14 bases not matched to a gene; V was cut back by 4 bases and J by 9 bases. The CDR3 loop spans 16 amino acids. Germline assignment: CDR1 SGHRS and CDR2 YFSETQ. This chain's CDR3 is CASSPRLGTGYSEQFF. In DNA, the CDR3 is TGCGCCAGCAGCCCCCGCCTCGGGACAGGGTATAGTGAGCAGTTCTTC.

This clonotype was found many times. This chain uses TRBV12-3 or TRBV12-4 with TRBJ2-3; D unresolved. V lost 2 bases to trimming and J lost 4 bases, with 7 bases between them. The CDR3 runs 13 residues. This chain's CDR3 is CASSLPNSDTQYF. The CDR3 nucleotides read TGTGCCAGCAGTTTACCCAATTCAGATACGCAGTATTTT.

This chain connects TRBV9 to TRBJ2-1; no firm D call. CDR3 length: 15 amino acids. CDR1 is SGDLS and CDR2 is YYNGEE in the germline V gene. Trimming removed 0 bases from V and 0 bases from J, with 7 bases in between. The CDR3 DNA sequence: TGTGCCAGCAGCGTAGACGCGAGCTCCTACAATGAGCAGTTCTTC. Protein: CASSVDASSYNEQFF.

The chain joins TRBV20-1 to TRBJ2-2; TRBD2 matches 9 bases. Germline V gives CDR1 DFQATT, CDR2 SNEGSKA (reference sequence). This CDR3 has 14 amino acids. With 4 bases clipped from V and 6 bases from J, the junction kept 6 bases outside the gene matches. The CDR3 here is CSAKSGGSAGELFF. The CDR3, as DNA: TGCAGTGCTAAGAGCGGGGGGTCGGCCGGGGAGCTGTTTTTT.

The chain carries TRBV18 and TRBJ1-4; no reliable D call. With 5 bases removed from V and 0 bases from J, the gap between germline ends came to 10 bases. The CDR3 has 15 residues. Germline-derived CDR1 and CDR2 are KGHSH and LQKENI. CDR3 region: CASSDTEATNEKLFF. The CDR3 DNA sequence: TGTGCCAGCTCAGATACAGAAGCAACTAATGAAAAACTGTTTTTT.

This clonotype was seen repeatedly, ten times or more. V is TRBV29-1 and J is TRBJ2-7; 7 bases are a match to TRBD1. CDR1 SQVTM and CDR2 ANQGSEA come from the germline V gene. Unmatched junction bases numbered 27, after V lost 7 bases and J lost 3 bases. This CDR3 has 19 residues. CDR3 DNA: TGCAGCGCCCCCGGTCCTTTATACAGGGGTCGGTTCCCACACTACGAGCAGTACTTC. It codes for CSAPGPLYRGRFPHYEQYF.

The chain recombines TRBV6-5 with TRBJ2-7; D remains unclear. The ends were cut back, 0 bases at V and 3 bases at J, with 9 bases in the middle. The germline CDR1 and CDR2 sequences are MNHEY and SVGAGI. CDR3 length: 14 amino acids. CDR3 coding DNA: TGTGCCAGCAGTTACTCCAAGGGCCACTACGAGCAGTACTTC. Encoded protein: CASSYSKGHYEQYF.

This clonotype appeared many times. The rearrangement joins TRBV6-2 or TRBV6-3 to TRBJ2-2; D remains unclear. Looked up from germline, CDR1 is MNHEY and CDR2 is SVGEGT. V lost 6 bases, J lost 6 bases, and 8 bases lay in between. The CDR3 sequence is 12 residues long. CDR3 sequence (DNA): TGTGCCAGCAGCCCCCGGCCCGGGGAGCTGTTTTTT. Protein product: CASSPRPGELFF.

This clonotype has at least ten counts. V is TRBV6-1 and J is TRBJ2-5; maybe TRBD2 (5 bases). CDR3 length: 12 residues. CDR1 and CDR2 from the germline V gene are MNHNS and SASEGT. With 6 bases removed from V and 5 bases from J, the gap between germline ends came to 10 bases. CDR3 in DNA: TGTGCCAGCAGGGAGTCGGGGGAGACCCAGTACTTC. Translated, it gives CASRESGETQYF.

This clonotype has a count of ten or more. This sequence joins TRBV5-1 and TRBJ1-4; maybe TRBD1 (6 bases). Germline CDR1 is SGHRS and CDR2 is YFSETQ. CDR3 length equals 15 residues. The V and J ends lost 0 bases and 4 bases respectively, with 10 bases between them. The CDR3 here is CASSLGQVLNEKLFF. The CDR3 DNA reads as TGCGCCAGCAGCTTGGGACAGGTCCTTAATGAAAAACTGTTTTTT.

This clonotype was recorded a few times. The genes are TRBV29-1 and TRBJ2-3, with TRBD2 identical over 8 bases. Germline V CDR1 and CDR2: SQVTM, ANQGSEA. J lost 1 base, V lost 8 bases, and 5 bases had no gene match. This CDR3 is built from 13 residues. The DNA of the CDR3 is TGCAGCTCCCCGGGACTAGGCACAGATACGCAGTATTTT. Translating it yields CSSPGLGTDTQYF.